A selection of T cell receptor beta chains follows, all from one sample in a study of technical replicates of blood from a few donors. Measured with immunoSEQ multiplex PCR; TCRdb has only the in-frame clones, and not every one. Of around 80,000 clones detected, over 75% appear once; the ten largest clones hold 0.41%. The material sequenced was T cells isolated from PBMCs. Receptors were obtained from a human donor in good health. Each CDR3 is given with its conserved first and last residue. A D gene is named only where the DNA matches it firmly. The size field is filled for only some rows; it gives once, few, many or a size class.

j_gene	v_gene	abundance	d_gene	CDR3aa	CDR3nt
TRBJ2-1	TRBV19	.	TRBD1	CASSIGTASYNEQFF	TGTGCCAGTAGTATTGGGACAGCGTCCTACAATGAGCAGTTCTTC
TRBJ2-3	TRBV27	once	.	CASSSGLTDTQYF	TGTGCCAGCAGTTCAGGGCTCACAGATACGCAGTATTTT
TRBJ1-5	TRBV2	.	.	CASKKTVNSNQPQHF	TGTGCCAGCAAGAAGACAGTCAATAGCAATCAGCCCCAGCATTTT
TRBJ1-2	TRBV10-1	.	TRBD1	CASSTGTGYGYTF	TGCGCCAGCAGTACCGGGACAGGGTATGGCTACACCTTC
TRBJ1-5	TRBV9	few	.	CASSVGLNQPQHF	TGTGCCAGCAGCGTAGGGCTTAATCAGCCCCAGCATTTT
TRBJ2-7	TRBV19	.	TRBD1	CASSGRDRGNSYEQYF	TGTGCCAGTAGTGGCCGGGACAGGGGGAACTCCTACGAGCAGTACTTC
TRBJ1-4	TRBV9	.	.	CASSVGSYNEKLFF	TGTGCCAGCAGCGTAGGGAGTTACAATGAAAAACTGTTTTTT
TRBJ2-7	TRBV11-2	.	.	CASSSAYEQYF	TGTGCCAGCAGCTCTGCGTACGAGCAGTACTTC
TRBJ2-7	TRBV7-8	once	TRBD2	CASRGTGLAQYF	TGTGCCAGCAGGGGGACGGGACTAGCTCAGTACTTC
TRBJ1-4	TRBV7-9	once	.	CASSLAGAGEKLFF	TGTGCCAGCAGCTTAGCTGGGGCAGGCGAAAAACTGTTTTTT
TRBJ1-3	TRBV19	.	.	CASIGSQVNTIYF	TGTGCCAGTATCGGGTCGCAAGTAAACACCATATATTTT
TRBJ2-1	TRBV14	.	TRBD2	CASSLPSGRAYNEQFF	TGTGCCAGCAGCCTACCCAGCGGGAGGGCCTACAATGAGCAGTTCTTC
TRBJ1-1	TRBV28	.	.	CASSSGLEAFF	TGTGCCAGCAGTTCGGGACTTGAGGCTTTCTTT
TRBJ1-5	TRBV30	.	.	CAWSGGGQPQHF	TGTGCCTGGAGCGGGGGAGGCCAGCCCCAGCATTTT
TRBJ1-1	TRBV30	.	.	CAWTGVGTEAFF	TGTGCCTGGACAGGGGTGGGAACTGAAGCTTTCTTT
TRBJ2-3	TRBV28	.	TRBD1	CASSGQGLRDTQYF	TGTGCCAGCAGTGGACAGGGGCTTAGAGATACGCAGTATTTT
TRBJ2-5	TRBV30	.	.	CAWSGGLQETQYF	TGTGCCTGGAGTGGGGGACTGCAGGAGACCCAGTACTTC
TRBJ2-1	TRBV5-1	.	TRBD2	CASSLASGRATEQFF	TGCGCCAGCAGCTTGGCTAGCGGGAGGGCTACTGAGCAGTTCTTC
TRBJ2-1	TRBV9	.	.	CASSVEGGQSGNEQFF	TGTGCCAGCAGCGTAGAGGGGGGACAGTCCGGGAATGAGCAGTTCTTC
TRBJ1-2	TRBV28	once	.	CASSLGGIGYTF	TGTGCCAGCAGTTTAGGAGGGATTGGCTACACCTTC
TRBJ1-2	TRBV27	few	.	CASSLNVVTLGYTF	TGTGCCAGCAGTTTAAATGTCGTCACTTTGGGCTACACCTTC